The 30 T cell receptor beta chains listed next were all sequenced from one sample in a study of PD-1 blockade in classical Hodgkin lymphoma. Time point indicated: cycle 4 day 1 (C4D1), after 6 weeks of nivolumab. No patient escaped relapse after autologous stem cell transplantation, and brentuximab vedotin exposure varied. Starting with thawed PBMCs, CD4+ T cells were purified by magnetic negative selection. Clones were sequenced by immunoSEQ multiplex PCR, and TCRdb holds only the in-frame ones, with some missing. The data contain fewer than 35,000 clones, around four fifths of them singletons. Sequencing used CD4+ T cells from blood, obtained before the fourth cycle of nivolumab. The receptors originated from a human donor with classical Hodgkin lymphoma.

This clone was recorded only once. This chain's CDR3 is CASRTGTFRDEQFF. In nucleotides, the CDR3 is TGTGCCAGCAGAACCGGGACATTTCGCGATGAGCAGTTCTTC. The chain recombines TRBV6-5 with TRBJ2-1; tentative D call: TRBD1 (6 bases). From germline, CDR1 is MNHEY and CDR2 SVGAGI. The CDR3 loop spans 14 amino acids. V lost 6 bases to trimming and J lost 8 bases, with 17 bases between them.

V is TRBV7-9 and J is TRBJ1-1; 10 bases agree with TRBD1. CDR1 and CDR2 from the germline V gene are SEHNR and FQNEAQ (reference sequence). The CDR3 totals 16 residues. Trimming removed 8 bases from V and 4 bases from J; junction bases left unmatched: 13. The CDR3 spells CASRNKWTGGSTEAFF. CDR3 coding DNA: TGTGCCAGCCGAAATAAATGGACAGGGGGTTCCACTGAAGCTTTCTTT.

The CDR3 protein is CASSPMGEKLFF. The CDR3 DNA reads TGTGCCAGCTCACCAATGGGTGAAAAACTGTTTTTT. The genes are TRBV18 and TRBJ1-4; D is uncertain. Germline values: CDR1 KGHSH, CDR2 LQKENI. This CDR3 spans 12 amino acids. Between the trimmed V and J ends, which lost 2 bases and 7 bases, there was a span of 5 bases.

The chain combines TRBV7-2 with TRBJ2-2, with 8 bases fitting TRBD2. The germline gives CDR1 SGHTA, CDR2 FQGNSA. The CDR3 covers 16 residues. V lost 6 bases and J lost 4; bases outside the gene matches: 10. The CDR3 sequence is CASRVSGGGGTGELFF. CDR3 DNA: TGTGCCAGCAGAGTCAGCGGGGGCGGGGGCACCGGGGAGCTGTTTTTT.

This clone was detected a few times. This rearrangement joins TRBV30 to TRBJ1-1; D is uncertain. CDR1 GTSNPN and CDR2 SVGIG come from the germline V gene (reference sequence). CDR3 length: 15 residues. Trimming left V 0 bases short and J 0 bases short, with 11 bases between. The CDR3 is CAWSVGRTLNTEAFF. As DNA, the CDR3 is TGTGCCTGGAGTGTAGGGCGTACCTTGAACACTGAAGCTTTCTTT.

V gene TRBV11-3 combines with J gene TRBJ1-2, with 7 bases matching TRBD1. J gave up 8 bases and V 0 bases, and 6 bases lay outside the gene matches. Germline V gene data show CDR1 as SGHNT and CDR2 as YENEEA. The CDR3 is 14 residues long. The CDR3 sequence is CASSLDRSGGGYTF. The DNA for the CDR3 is TGTGCCAGCAGCTTAGATCGGTCAGGGGGAGGCTACACCTTC.

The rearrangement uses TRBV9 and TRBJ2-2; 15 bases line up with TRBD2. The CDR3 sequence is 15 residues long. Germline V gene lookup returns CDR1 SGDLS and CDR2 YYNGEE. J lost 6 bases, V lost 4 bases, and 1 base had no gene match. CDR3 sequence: CASSRTSGGAGELFF. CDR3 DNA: TGTGCCAGCAGCCGGACTAGCGGGGGGGCCGGGGAGCTGTTTTTT. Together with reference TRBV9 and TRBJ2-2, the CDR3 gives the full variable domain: DSGVTQTPKHLITATGQRVTLRCSPRSGDLSVYWYQQSLDQGLQFLIQYYNGEERAKGNILERFSAQQFPDLHSELNLSSLELGDSALYFCASSRTSGGAGELFFGEGSRLTVL.

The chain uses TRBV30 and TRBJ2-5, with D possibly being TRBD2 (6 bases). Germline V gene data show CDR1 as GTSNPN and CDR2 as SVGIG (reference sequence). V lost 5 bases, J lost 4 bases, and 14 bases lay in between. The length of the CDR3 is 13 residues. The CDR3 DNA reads TGTGCCTGGGCCGCGGGAATGGGAGAGACCCAGTACTTC. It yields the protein CAWAAGMGETQYF.

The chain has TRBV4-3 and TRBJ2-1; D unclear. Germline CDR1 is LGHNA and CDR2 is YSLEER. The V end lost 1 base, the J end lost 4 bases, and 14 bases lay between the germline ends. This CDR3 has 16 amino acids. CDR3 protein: CASSQGGQPIYNEQFF. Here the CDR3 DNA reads TGCGCCAGCAGCCAAGGGGGTCAGCCTATTTACAATGAGCAGTTCTTC.

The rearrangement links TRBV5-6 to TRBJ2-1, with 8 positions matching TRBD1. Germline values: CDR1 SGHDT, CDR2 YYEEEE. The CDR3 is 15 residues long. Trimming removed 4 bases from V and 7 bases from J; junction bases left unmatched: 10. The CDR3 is CASSRWRTGRNEQFF. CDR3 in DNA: TGTGCCAGCAGCCGCTGGCGGACAGGGAGGAATGAGCAGTTCTTC.

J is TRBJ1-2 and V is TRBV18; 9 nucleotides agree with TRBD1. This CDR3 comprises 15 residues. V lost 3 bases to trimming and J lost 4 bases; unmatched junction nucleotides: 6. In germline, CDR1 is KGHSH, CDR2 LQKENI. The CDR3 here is CASSPNSGQGYGYTF. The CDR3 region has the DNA TGTGCCAGCTCACCCAACTCGGGACAGGGCTATGGCTACACCTTC.

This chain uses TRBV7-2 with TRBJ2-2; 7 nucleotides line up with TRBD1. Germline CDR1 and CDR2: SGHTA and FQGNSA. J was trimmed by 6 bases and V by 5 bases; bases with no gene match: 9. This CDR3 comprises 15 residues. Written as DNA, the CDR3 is TGTGCCAGCAGCCGACTCAGGGGGAGTTCCGGGGAGCTGTTTTTT. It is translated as CASSRLRGSSGELFF.

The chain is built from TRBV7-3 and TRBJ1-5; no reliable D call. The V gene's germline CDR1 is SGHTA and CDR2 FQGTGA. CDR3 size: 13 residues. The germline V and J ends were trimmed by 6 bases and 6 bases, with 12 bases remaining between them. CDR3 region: CASSGSPGQPQHF. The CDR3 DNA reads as TGTGCCAGCAGTGGATCGCCGGGTCAGCCCCAGCATTTT.

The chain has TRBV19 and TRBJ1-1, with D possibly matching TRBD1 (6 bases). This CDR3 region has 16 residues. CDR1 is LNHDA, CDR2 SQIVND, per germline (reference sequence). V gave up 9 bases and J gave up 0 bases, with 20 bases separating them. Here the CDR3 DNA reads TGTGCCAGCCAGGTAAGGGACATCTTCATGAACACTGAAGCTTTCTTT. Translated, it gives CASQVRDIFMNTEAFF.

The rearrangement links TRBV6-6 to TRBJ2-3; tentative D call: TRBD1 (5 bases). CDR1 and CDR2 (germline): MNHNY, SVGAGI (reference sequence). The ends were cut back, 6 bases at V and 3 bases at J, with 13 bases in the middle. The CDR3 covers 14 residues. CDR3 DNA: TGTGCCAGCAGAACCGAGGCAGGGACAGATACGCAGTATTTT. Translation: CASRTEAGTDTQYF.

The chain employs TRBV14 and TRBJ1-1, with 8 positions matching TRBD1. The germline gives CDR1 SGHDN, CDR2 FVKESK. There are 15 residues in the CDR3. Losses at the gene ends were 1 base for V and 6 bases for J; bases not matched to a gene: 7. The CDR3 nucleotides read TGTGCCAGCAGCCAAGTCCAGGGGGCCTGGGCTGAAGCTTTCTTT. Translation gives CASSQVQGAWAEAFF. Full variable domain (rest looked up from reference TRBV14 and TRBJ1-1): EAGVTQFPSHSVIEKGQTVTLRCDPISGHDNLYWYRRVMGKEIKFLLHFVKESKQDESGMPNNRFLAERTGGTYSTLKVQPAELEDSGVYFCASSQVQGAWAEAFFGQGTRLTVV.

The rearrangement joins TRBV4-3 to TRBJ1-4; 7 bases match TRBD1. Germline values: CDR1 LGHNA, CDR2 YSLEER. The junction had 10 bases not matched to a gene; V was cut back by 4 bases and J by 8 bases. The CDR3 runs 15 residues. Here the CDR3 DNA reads TGCGCCAGCAGCCGGTCGGGACAGCTTGTGGAAAAACTGTTTTTT. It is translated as CASSRSGQLVEKLFF.

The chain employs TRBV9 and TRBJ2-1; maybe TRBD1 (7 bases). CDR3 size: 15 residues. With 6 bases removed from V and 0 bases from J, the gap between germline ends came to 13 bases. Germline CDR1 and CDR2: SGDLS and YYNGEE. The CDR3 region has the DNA TGTGCCAGCACCCAGGGGGGCCTCTCCTACAATGAGCAGTTCTTC. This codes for CASTQGGLSYNEQFF.

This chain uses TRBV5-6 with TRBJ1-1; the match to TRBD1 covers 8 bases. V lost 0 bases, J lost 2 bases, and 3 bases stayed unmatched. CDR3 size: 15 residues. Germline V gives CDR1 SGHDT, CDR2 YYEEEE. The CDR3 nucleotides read TGTGCCAGCAGCTTGGGCGACAGGGGAAACACTGAAGCTTTCTTT. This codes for CASSLGDRGNTEAFF.

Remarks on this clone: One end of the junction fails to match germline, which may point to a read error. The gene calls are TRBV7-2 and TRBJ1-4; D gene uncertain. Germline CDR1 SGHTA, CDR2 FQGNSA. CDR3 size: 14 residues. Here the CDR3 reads CASSLGRSNEQLFF. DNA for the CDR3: TGTGCCAGCAGCTTAGGGCGGAGCAATGAACAACTGTTTTTT.

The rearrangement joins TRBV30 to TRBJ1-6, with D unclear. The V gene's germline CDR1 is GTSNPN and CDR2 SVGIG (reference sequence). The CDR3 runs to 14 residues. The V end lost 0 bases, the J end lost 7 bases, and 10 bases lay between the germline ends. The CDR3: CAWSVARYNSPLHF. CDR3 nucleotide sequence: TGTGCCTGGAGTGTCGCCCGGTACAATTCACCCCTCCACTTT.

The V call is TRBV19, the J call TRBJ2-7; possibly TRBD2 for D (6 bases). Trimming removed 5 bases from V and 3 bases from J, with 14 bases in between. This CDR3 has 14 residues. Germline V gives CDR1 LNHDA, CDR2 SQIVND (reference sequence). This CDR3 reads CASSEGGGGYEQYF. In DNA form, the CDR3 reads TGTGCCAGTAGTGAGGGAGGCGGAGGCTACGAGCAGTACTTC. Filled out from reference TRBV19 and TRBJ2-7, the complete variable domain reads DGGITQSPKYLFRKEGQNVTLSCEQNLNHDAMYWYRQDPGQGLRLIYYSQIVNDFQKGDIAEGYSVSREKKESFPLTVTSAQKNPTAFYLCASSEGGGGYEQYFGPGTRLTVT.

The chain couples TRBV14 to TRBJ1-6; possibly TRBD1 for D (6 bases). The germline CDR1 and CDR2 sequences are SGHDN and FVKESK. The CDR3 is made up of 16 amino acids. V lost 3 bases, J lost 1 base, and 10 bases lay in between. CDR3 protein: CASSQLQGSYNSPLHF. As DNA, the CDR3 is TGTGCCAGCAGCCAGTTACAGGGATCCTATAATTCACCCCTCCACTTT. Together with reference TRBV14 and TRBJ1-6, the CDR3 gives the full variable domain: EAGVTQFPSHSVIEKGQTVTLRCDPISGHDNLYWYRRVMGKEIKFLLHFVKESKQDESGMPNNRFLAERTGGTYSTLKVQPAELEDSGVYFCASSQLQGSYNSPLHFGNGTRLTVT.

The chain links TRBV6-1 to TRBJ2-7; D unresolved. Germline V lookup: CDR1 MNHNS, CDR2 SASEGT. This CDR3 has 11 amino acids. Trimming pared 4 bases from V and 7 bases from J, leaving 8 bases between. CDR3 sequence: CASSVYLEQYF. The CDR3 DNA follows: TGTGCCAGCAGTGTGTACTTGGAGCAGTACTTC.

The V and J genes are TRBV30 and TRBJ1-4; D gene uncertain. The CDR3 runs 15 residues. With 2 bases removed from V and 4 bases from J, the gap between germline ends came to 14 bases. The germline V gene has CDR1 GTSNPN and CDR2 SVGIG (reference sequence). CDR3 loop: CAWSQPVIGNEKLFF. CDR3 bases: TGTGCCTGGAGTCAACCGGTTATCGGTAATGAAAAACTGTTTTTT.

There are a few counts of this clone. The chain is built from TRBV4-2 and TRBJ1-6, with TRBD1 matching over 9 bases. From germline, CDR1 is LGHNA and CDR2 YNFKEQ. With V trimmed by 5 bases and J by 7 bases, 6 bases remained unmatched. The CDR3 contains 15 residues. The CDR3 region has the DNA TGTGCCAGCAGCTGGACGACAGGGGGGAATTCACCCCTCCACTTT. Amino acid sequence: CASSWTTGGNSPLHF.

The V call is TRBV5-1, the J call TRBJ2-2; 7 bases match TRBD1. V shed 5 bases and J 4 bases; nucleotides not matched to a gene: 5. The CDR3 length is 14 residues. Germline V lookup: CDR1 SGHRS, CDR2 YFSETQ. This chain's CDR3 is CASSLGQVTGELFF. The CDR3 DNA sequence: TGCGCCAGCAGTCTCGGACAGGTCACCGGGGAGCTGTTTTTT.

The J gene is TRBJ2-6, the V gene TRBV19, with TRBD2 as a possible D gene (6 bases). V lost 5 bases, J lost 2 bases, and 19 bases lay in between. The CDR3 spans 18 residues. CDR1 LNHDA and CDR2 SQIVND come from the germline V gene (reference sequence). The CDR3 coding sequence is TGTGCCAGTAGTCCTAGTGGGGGGAATTTAGCTGGGGCCAACGTCCTGACTTTC. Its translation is CASSPSGGNLAGANVLTF.

CDR3 sequence: CASSLEGGRAGYTF. Written as DNA, the CDR3 is TGTGCCAGCAGCTTAGAGGGCGGCAGAGCCGGCTACACCTTC. The V and J genes are TRBV7-2 and TRBJ1-2; D unresolved. The V end lost 1 base, the J end lost 8 bases, and 14 bases lay between the germline ends. The CDR3 runs 14 residues. Per germline, CDR1 SGHTA and CDR2 FQGNSA.

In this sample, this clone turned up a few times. CDR3 DNA sequence: TGTGCCTGGACCGAGGAAGATAAGGGCTACACCTTC. Its translation is CAWTEEDKGYTF. The V gene is TRBV30, the J gene TRBJ1-2; D ambiguous. With 4 bases removed from V and 8 bases from J, the gap between germline ends came to 14 bases. The CDR3 is 12 residues long. Germline CDR1 GTSNPN, CDR2 SVGIG (reference sequence).